This T cell receptor beta chain was documented in a study of prognosis after radiotherapy for stage I lung cancer. On the study more broadly: Delivery of radiotherapy was by SBRT in 3 to 5 fractions at a biologically effective dose of at least 100 Gy. The study gave no patient concurrent therapy with stereotactic body radiotherapy.

This clonotype counts as medium-sized (0.01 to 0.1%). The V and J ends lost 2 bases and 2 bases, in that order; junction bases with no gene match: 7. The CDR3 spans 16 residues. Germline CDR1 SGHRS, CDR2 YFSETQ. With two-round multiplex PCR, TCR beta CDR3 sequences were amplified from genomic DNA. First-round PCR used primers specific to each TRBV and TRBJ gene. One entry per CDR3 protein, called by TCRdb with MiXCR from the multiplex PCR reads. The sample holds 30,000 to 40,000 distinct CDR3 sequences, under 40% seen once. This TCR derives from a donor over 45 with non-small cell lung cancer. V is TRBV5-1 and J is TRBJ2-3; TRBD1 matches at 8 bases. The source material was PBMCs, sampled before or after stereotactic body radiation therapy (not recorded which). The CDR3 DNA follows: TGCGCCAGCAGCTTACAGGGGGTTGGACCCACAGATACGCAGTATTTT. This translates into CASSLQGVGPTDTQYF.